Listed below are T cell receptor beta chains from one sample, sequenced in a study of cytomegalovirus exposure and HLA in healthy donors. The data were produced by immunoSEQ multiplex PCR, yet TCRdb's version contains in-frame clones alone and is incomplete. Of approximately 160,000 clones listed, 95% to 97% are singletons. Sequenced: PBMCs. The receptors were gathered from a woman aged 18-30 years in good health and CMV-seronegative. Each CDR3 is given with its conserved first and last residue. Each record gives: V gene, J gene, D gene, clone size, CDR3 protein, CDR3 DNA. A D gene is named only where the DNA matches it firmly. A clone size is listed for some rows: how often the clone was seen (once, few, many), or a class if it is expanded.

TRBV4-3	TRBJ2-5	TRBD1	-	CASSQRDRGSETQYF	TGCGCCAGCAGCCAAAGGGACAGGGGGTCGGAGACCCAGTACTTC
TRBV5-1	TRBJ2-7	-	-	CASSQTSYYEQYF	TGCGCCAGCAGCCAGACTTCTTATTACGAGCAGTACTTC
TRBV9	TRBJ2-2	TRBD2	-	CASSRAGTTNTGELFF	TGTGCCAGCAGCCGGGCCGGGACTACGAACACCGGGGAGCTGTTTTTT
TRBV15	TRBJ2-6	-	-	CATSSSRGAGTGANVLTF	TGTGCCACCAGCAGCAGCCGGGGGGCAGGGACTGGGGCCAACGTCCTGACTTTC
TRBV7-8	TRBJ1-5	-	-	CASSLAGAGNQPQHF	TGTGCCAGCAGCTTAGCAGGGGCTGGCAATCAGCCCCAGCATTTT
TRBV6-5	TRBJ1-4	TRBD1	-	CASSYRTGYAEKLFF	TGTGCCAGCAGTTACCGGACAGGGTATGCCGAAAAACTGTTTTTT
TRBV4-3	TRBJ1-5	TRBD1	-	CASSQLLRGAEDQPQHF	TGCGCCAGCAGCCAACTCCTCAGGGGGGCAGAGGATCAGCCCCAGCATTTT
TRBV5-1	TRBJ1-3	-	-	CASSPHRPGNTIYF	TGCGCCAGCAGCCCCCACAGGCCCGGAAACACCATATATTTT
TRBV7-8	TRBJ2-3	TRBD1	few	CASSQARGPDTQYF	TGTGCCAGCAGCCAAGCTAGGGGGCCAGATACGCAGTATTTT
TRBV6-1	TRBJ1-2	-	-	CASSEVPGDYGYTF	TGTGCCAGCAGTGAAGTCCCAGGCGACTATGGCTACACCTTC
TRBV27	TRBJ2-3	-	-	CASRPGPGRITDTQYF	TGTGCCAGCAGACCCGGACCGGGGAGGATCACAGATACGCAGTATTTT
TRBV5-4	TRBJ1-1	-	-	CASSRDREAFF	TGTGCCAGCAGCCGAGACAGAGAAGCTTTCTTT
TRBV9	TRBJ1-6	-	once	CASSGDGSSYNSPLHF	TGTGCCAGCAGCGGGGACGGGAGCTCCTATAATTCACCCCTCCACTTT
TRBV6-4	TRBJ2-7	TRBD1	-	CATSRDRGVEQYF	TGTGCCACGTCCCGGGACAGGGGGGTCGAGCAGTACTTC
TRBV7-2	TRBJ2-7	TRBD1	-	CASSLDRGYEQYF	TGTGCCAGCAGCTTGGACAGGGGCTACGAGCAGTACTTC
TRBV14	TRBJ2-3	-	-	CASSPTGDTQYF	TGTGCCAGCAGTCCCACCGGAGATACGCAGTATTTT
TRBV19	TRBJ1-5	TRBD1	-	CASTLTGASSNQPQHF	TGTGCCAGTACATTAACAGGGGCTTCTAGCAATCAGCCCCAGCATTTT
TRBV4-3	TRBJ2-1	TRBD1	once	CASSQDRGTGGRNEQFF	TGCGCCAGCAGCCAAGATCGAGGGACAGGGGGGCGGAATGAGCAGTTCTTC
TRBV29-1	TRBJ1-2	TRBD1	once	CSVAPGQSVYGYTF	TGCAGCGTTGCTCCGGGACAGTCCGTCTATGGCTACACCTTC
TRBV5-1	TRBJ2-5	-	-	CASSPTGQETQYF	TGCGCCAGCAGCCCGACAGGACAAGAGACCCAGTACTTC
TRBV6-6	TRBJ1-5	-	-	CASSQGLNQPQHF	TGTGCCAGCAGTCAGGGCCTCAATCAGCCCCAGCATTTT
TRBV19	TRBJ1-5	-	-	CASTPAGGTSNQPQHF	TGTGCCAGTACCCCAGCGGGGGGAACTAGCAATCAGCCCCAGCATTTT
TRBV14	TRBJ2-7	TRBD2	-	CASSQGYGGGYEQYF	TGTGCCAGCAGCCAAGGCTACGGGGGGGGCTACGAGCAGTACTTC
TRBV30	TRBJ2-1	-	-	CAWRSSSYNEQFF	TGTGCCTGGAGGTCCAGCTCCTACAATGAGCAGTTCTTC
TRBV27	TRBJ1-1	TRBD1	few	CASSLRLDRVNTEAFF	TGTGCCAGCAGTTTACGCCTAGACAGGGTAAACACTGAAGCTTTCTTT
TRBV6-5	TRBJ2-7	-	once	CASRRPVSNTYEQYF	TGTGCCAGCAGGCGCCCGGTGAGCAATACCTACGAGCAGTACTTC
TRBV11-2	TRBJ2-7	-	-	CASSLDDVQPYF	TGTGCCAGCAGCTTAGATGATGTACAGCCGTACTTC
TRBV7-8	TRBJ2-3	-	-	CASSLGGASTDTQYF	TGTGCCAGCAGCTTAGGCGGGGCTAGCACAGATACGCAGTATTTT
TRBV19	TRBJ2-7	-	once	CASSKGHHNYEQYF	TGTGCCAGTAGTAAGGGACACCACAACTACGAGCAGTACTTC